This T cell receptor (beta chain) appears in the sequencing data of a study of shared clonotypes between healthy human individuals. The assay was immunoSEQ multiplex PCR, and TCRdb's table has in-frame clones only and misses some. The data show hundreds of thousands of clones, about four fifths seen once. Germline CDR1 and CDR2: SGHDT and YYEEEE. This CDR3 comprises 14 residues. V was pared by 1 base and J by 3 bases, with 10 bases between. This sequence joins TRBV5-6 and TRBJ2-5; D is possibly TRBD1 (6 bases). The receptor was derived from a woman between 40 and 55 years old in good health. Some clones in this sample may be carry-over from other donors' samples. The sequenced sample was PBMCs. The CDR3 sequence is CASSLRAGEETQYF. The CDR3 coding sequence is TGTGCCAGCAGCTTGAGGGCAGGGGAAGAGACCCAGTACTTC. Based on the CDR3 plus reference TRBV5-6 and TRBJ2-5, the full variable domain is DAGVTQSPTHLIKTRGQQVTLRCSPKSGHDTVSWYQQALGQGPQFIFQYYEEEERQRGNFPDRFSGHQFPNYSSELNVNALLLGDSALYLCASSLRAGEETQYFGPGTRLLVL.